This T cell receptor (beta chain) comes out of a study of cytomegalovirus exposure and HLA in healthy donors. Study-wide context: The 90 to 150 validation repertoires, a later analysis reported, used the same platform as the roughly 660 repertoires from the first cohort. Study outcomes and limitations: Despite most TCR sequences being rare, some public TCRs occurred in many donors. One later analysis, an examination of the 100 to 150 validation repertoires, found that first-cohort TCR clusters tended to co-occur in them.

Notes on this clone: The target antigen is unknown.

The V gene lost 4 bases and the J gene lost 0 bases, with 13 bases spanning the gap. This CDR3 comprises 14 residues. Germline values: CDR1 SQVTM, CDR2 ANQGSEA. Sequencing was performed with immunoSEQ multiplex PCR; in TCRdb, only in-frame clones are kept and a portion is missing. The sample carries 100,000 to 130,000 clones, under 97% recorded once. The donors were in the roughly 120-subject validation cohort, distinct from the roughly 700-subject first cohort. The clonotype comes from a woman between 18 and 29 years old in good health and CMV-seronegative. The genes are TRBV29-1 and TRBJ2-7; a weak D match, TRBD1 (6 bases). The sequencing input was PBMCs. The CDR3 DNA sequence: TGCAGCGTTGCGACACAGGGAAGCTCCTACGAGCAGTACTTC. Translation gives CSVATQGSSYEQYF.